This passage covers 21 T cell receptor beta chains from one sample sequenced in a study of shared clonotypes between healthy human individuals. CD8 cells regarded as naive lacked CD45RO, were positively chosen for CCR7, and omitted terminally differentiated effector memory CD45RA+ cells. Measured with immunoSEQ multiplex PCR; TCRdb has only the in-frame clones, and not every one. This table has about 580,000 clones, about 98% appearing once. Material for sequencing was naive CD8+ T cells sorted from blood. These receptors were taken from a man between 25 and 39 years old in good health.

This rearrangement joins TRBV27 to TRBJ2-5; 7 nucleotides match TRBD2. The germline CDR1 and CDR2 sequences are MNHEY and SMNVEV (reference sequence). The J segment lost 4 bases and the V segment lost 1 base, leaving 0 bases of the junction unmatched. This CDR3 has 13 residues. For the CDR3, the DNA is TGTGCCAGCAGTTTATGGGGGGGAGAGACCCAGTACTTC. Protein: CASSLWGGETQYF.

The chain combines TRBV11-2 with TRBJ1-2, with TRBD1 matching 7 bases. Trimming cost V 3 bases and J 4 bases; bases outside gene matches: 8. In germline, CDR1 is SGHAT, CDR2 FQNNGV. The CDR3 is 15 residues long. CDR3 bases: TGTGCCAGCAGCTTTAGACAGGGAGAGGCCTATGGCTACACCTTC. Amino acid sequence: CASSFRQGEAYGYTF.

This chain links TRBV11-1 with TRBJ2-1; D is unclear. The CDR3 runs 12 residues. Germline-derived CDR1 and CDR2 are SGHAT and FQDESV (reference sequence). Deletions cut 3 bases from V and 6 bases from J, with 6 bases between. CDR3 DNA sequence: TGTGCCAGCAGCTTTAGCTCCAATGAGCAGTTCTTC. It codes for CASSFSSNEQFF.

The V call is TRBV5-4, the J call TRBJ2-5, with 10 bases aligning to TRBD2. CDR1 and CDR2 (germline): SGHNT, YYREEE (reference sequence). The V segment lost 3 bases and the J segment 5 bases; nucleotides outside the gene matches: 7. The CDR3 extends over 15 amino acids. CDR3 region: CASSSLLAGQETQYF. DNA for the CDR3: TGTGCCAGCAGCTCTCTACTAGCGGGACAGGAGACCCAGTACTTC.

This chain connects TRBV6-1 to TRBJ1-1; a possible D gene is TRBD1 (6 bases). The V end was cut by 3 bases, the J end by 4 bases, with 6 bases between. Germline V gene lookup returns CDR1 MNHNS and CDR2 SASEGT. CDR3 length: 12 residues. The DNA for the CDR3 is TGTGCCAGCAGTGACAGGGGCACTGAAGCTTTCTTT. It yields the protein CASSDRGTEAFF.

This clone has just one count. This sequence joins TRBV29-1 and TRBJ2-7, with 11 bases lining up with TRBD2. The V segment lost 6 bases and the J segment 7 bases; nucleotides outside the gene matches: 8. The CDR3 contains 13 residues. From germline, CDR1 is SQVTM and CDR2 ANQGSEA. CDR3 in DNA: TGCAGCGTCCCGACTAGCGGGACACGGGAGCAGTACTTC. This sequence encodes CSVPTSGTREQYF.

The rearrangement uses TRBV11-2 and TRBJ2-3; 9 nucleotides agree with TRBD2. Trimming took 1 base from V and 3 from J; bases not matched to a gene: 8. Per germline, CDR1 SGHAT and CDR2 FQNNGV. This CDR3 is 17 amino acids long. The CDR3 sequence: CASSLVHGGRGTDTQYF. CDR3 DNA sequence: TGTGCCAGCAGCTTAGTCCACGGCGGGAGGGGAACAGATACGCAGTATTTT.

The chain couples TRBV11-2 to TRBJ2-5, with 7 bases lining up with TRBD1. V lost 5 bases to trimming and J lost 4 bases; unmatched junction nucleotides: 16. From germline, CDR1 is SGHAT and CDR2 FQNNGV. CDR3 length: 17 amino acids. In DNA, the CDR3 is TGTGCCAGCAGCCATCCTAAGCAGGCCTACAGGGGAGAGACCCAGTACTTC. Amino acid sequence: CASSHPKQAYRGETQYF. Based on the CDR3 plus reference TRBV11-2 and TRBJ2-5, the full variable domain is EAGVAQSPRYKIIEKRQSVAFWCNPISGHATLYWYQQILGQGPKLLIQFQNNGVVDDSQLPKDRFSAERLKGVDSTLKIQPAKLEDSAVYLCASSHPKQAYRGETQYFGPGTRLLVL.

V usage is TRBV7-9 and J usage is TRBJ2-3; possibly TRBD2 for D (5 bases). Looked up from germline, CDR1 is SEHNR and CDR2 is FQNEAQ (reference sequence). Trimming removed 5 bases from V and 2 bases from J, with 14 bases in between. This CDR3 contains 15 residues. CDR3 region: CASSPSSGITDTQYF. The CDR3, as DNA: TGTGCCAGCAGCCCCTCGTCGGGAATCACAGATACGCAGTATTTT.

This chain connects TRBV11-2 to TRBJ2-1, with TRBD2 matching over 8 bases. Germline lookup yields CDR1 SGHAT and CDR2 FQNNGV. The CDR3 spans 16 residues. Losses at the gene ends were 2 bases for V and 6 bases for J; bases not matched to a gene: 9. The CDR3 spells CASSLPGLAGFNEQFF. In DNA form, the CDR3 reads TGTGCCAGCAGCTTACCCGGGCTAGCGGGCTTCAATGAGCAGTTCTTC.

CDR3 residues: CASSGVAYNEQFF. CDR3 bases: TGTGCCAGCAGCGGGGTGGCCTACAATGAGCAGTTCTTC. The chain recombines TRBV25-1 with TRBJ2-1; D may be TRBD2 (5 bases). The CDR3 extends over 13 amino acids. The V end lost 6 bases, the J end lost 2 bases, and 8 bases lay between the germline ends. Germline V gene data show CDR1 as MGHDK and CDR2 as SYGVNS.

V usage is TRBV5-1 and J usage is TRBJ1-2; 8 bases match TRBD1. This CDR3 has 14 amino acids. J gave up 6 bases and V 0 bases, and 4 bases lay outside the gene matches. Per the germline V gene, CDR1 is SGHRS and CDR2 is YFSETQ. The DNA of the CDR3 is TGCGCCAGCAGCTTGGAGGTGACAGGGGATGGCTACACCTTC. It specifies CASSLEVTGDGYTF.

CDR3 DNA: TGTGCCAGCAGCTCAGCAGGGGTAGAGCAGTACTTC. It encodes CASSSAGVEQYF. The chain uses TRBV5-6 and TRBJ2-7, with a weak D call TRBD1 (6 bases). Germline V gives CDR1 SGHDT, CDR2 YYEEEE. The CDR3 spans 12 residues. The V and J ends lost 3 bases and 7 bases respectively, with 11 bases between them. The whole variable domain, remainder taken from reference TRBV5-6 and TRBJ2-7, is DAGVTQSPTHLIKTRGQQVTLRCSPKSGHDTVSWYQQALGQGPQFIFQYYEEEERQRGNFPDRFSGHQFPNYSSELNVNALLLGDSALYLCASSSAGVEQYFGPGTRLTVT.

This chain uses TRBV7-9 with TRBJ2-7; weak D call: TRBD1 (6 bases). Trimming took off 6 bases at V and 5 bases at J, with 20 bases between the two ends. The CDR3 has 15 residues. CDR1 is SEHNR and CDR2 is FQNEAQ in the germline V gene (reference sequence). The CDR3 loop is CASSSTLTGLHEQYF. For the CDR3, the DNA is TGTGCCAGCAGTTCAACCTTGACAGGCCTCCACGAGCAGTACTTC. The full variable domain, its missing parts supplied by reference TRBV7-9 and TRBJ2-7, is DTGVSQNPRHKITKRGQNVTFRCDPISEHNRLYWYRQTLGQGPEFLTYFQNEAQLEKSRLLSDRFSAERPKGSFSTLEIQRTEQGDSAMYLCASSSTLTGLHEQYFGPGTRLTVT.

CDR3 protein: CASGTGPNEQFF. The CDR3 DNA reads TGCGCCAGCGGGACCGGACCGAATGAGCAGTTCTTC. The chain employs TRBV10-1 and TRBJ2-1; D could derive from TRBD1 or TRBD2 (5 bases each). The CDR3 loop spans 12 amino acids. The germline V gene has CDR1 WNHNN and CDR2 SYGVQD (reference sequence). V dropped 8 bases and J dropped 7 bases, with 12 bases sitting between them.

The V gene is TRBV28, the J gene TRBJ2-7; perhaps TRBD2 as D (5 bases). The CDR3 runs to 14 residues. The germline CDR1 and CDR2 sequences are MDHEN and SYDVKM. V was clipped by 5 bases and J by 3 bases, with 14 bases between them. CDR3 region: CASSPPGEYYEQYF. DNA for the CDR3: TGTGCCAGCAGTCCGCCCGGGGAGTACTACGAGCAGTACTTC.

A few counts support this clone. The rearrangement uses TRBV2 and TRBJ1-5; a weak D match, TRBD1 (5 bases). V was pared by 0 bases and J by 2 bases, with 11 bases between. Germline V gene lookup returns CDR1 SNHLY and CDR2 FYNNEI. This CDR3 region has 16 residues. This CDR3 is CASSEAGALGNQPQHF. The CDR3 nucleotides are TGTGCCAGCAGTGAAGCTGGGGCTCTGGGCAATCAGCCCCAGCATTTT.

DNA of the CDR3: TGTGCCAGCAGCCTCGAAACGGCACCGACTAGCGGGGCCCTCTGGGAGCAGTTCTTC. It is translated as CASSLETAPTSGALWEQFF. The chain couples TRBV11-2 to TRBJ2-1; 11 nucleotides line up with TRBD2. J lost 10 bases, V lost 5 bases, and 22 bases had no gene match. This CDR3 region has 19 residues. Germline V gene sequence: CDR1 SGHAT, CDR2 FQNNGV.

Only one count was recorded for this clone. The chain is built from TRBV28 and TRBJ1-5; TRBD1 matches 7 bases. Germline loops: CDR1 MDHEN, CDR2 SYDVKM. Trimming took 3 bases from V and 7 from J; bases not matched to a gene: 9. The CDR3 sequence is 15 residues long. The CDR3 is CASSFTGTVDQPQHF. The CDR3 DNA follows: TGTGCCAGCAGTTTTACCGGGACAGTAGACCAGCCCCAGCATTTT.

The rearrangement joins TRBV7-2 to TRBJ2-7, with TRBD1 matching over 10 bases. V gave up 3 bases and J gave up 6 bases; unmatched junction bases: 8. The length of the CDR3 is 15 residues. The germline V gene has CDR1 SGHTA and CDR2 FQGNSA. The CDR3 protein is CASSFGGTGAPEQYF. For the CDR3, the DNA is TGTGCCAGCAGCTTCGGCGGGACAGGGGCCCCCGAGCAGTACTTC.

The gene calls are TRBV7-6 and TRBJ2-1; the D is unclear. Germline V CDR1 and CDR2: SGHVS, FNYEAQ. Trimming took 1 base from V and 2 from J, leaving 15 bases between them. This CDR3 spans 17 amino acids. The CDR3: CASSLVPYQGPYNEQFF. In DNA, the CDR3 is TGTGCCAGCAGCTTAGTTCCCTACCAAGGCCCCTACAATGAGCAGTTCTTC.